This passage covers 27 T cell receptor beta chains from one sample sequenced in a study of T cell changes during pregnancy in multiple sclerosis. Sequencing used immunoSEQ multiplex PCR; TCRdb keeps in-frame clones, though not all of them. This table has some 97,000 clones, about 92% appearing once. Sequenced material: peripheral blood, taken in the second trimester of pregnancy. These receptors all stem from a female donor with multiple sclerosis, enrolled in a pregnancy study.

The chain uses TRBV7-3 and TRBJ2-2; 15 nucleotides match TRBD2. Per the germline V gene, CDR1 is SGHTA and CDR2 is FQGTGA. J lost 6 bases, V lost 4 bases, and 9 bases had no gene match. The CDR3 extends over 18 amino acids. For the CDR3, the DNA is TGTGCCAGCAGCTCTGGACTAGCGGGGGGGCGATTTGCCGGGGAGCTGTTTTTT. Amino acid sequence: CASSSGLAGGRFAGELFF. Filled out from reference TRBV7-3 and TRBJ2-2, the complete variable domain reads GAGVSQTPSNKVTEKGKYVELRCDPISGHTALYWYRQSLGQGPEFLIYFQGTGAADDSGLPNDRFFAVRPEGSVSTLKIQRTERGDSAVYLCASSSGLAGGRFAGELFFGEGSRLTVL.

V and J are TRBV9 and TRBJ2-3, with 8 bases that match TRBD2. The CDR3 runs to 18 residues. CDR1 and CDR2 (germline): SGDLS, YYNGEE. Trimming took 3 bases from V and 3 from J; bases not matched to a gene: 15. This CDR3 reads CASSEGLSRGGLTDTQYF. DNA for the CDR3: TGTGCCAGCAGCGAGGGCCTGTCTCGGGGGGGCTTAACAGATACGCAGTATTTT.

J is TRBJ2-7 and V is TRBV5-6; 8 nucleotides align to TRBD2. The V gene's germline CDR1 is SGHDT and CDR2 YYEEEE. The CDR3 covers 14 residues. V shed 7 bases and J 4 bases; nucleotides not matched to a gene: 10. The CDR3 sequence is CASGLAGGPYEQYF. The CDR3 nucleotides read TGTGCCAGCGGACTAGCTGGAGGGCCTTACGAGCAGTACTTC.

The V call is TRBV30, the J call TRBJ2-4; 9 nucleotides match TRBD2. V lost 2 bases, J lost 8 bases, and 13 bases stayed unmatched. The CDR3 is made up of 16 amino acids. CDR1 GTSNPN and CDR2 SVGIG come from the germline V gene (reference sequence). CDR3 protein: CAWSLGSGSVGDIQYF. The CDR3 DNA is TGTGCCTGGAGTTTGGGTAGCGGGAGCGTAGGGGACATTCAGTACTTC. Based on the CDR3 plus reference TRBV30 and TRBJ2-4, the full variable domain is SQTIHQWPATLVQPVGSPLSLECTVEGTSNPNLYWYRQAAGRGLQLLFYSVGIGQISSEVPQNLSASRPQDRQFILSSKKLLLSDSGFYLCAWSLGSGSVGDIQYFGAGTRLSVL.

The rearrangement links TRBV12-5 to TRBJ2-3; possibly TRBD2 for D (5 bases). Deletions cut 2 bases from V and 4 bases from J, with 16 bases between. Germline values: CDR1 LGHNT, CDR2 FRNRAP. This CDR3 comprises 16 residues. The CDR3 region has the DNA TGTGCTAGTGGTTTGAACCGGACTTCCCCGGCAGATACGCAGTATTTT. Translating it yields CASGLNRTSPADTQYF.

The chain carries TRBV18 and TRBJ1-2; TRBD1 matches 8 bases. The germline V gene has CDR1 KGHSH and CDR2 LQKENI. J gave up 0 bases and V 3 bases, and 9 bases lay outside the gene matches. The CDR3 consists of 17 residues. The CDR3 region is CASSPDRGRSTNYGYTF. CDR3 DNA sequence: TGTGCCAGCTCACCCGACAGGGGCCGAAGTACTAACTATGGCTACACCTTC.

This clone has only one observation. The chain joins TRBV5-1 to TRBJ1-3, with D possibly being TRBD1 (5 bases). The CDR3 runs to 16 residues. Germline CDR1 and CDR2: SGHRS and YFSETQ. Between the trimmed V and J ends, which lost 3 bases and 0 bases, there was a span of 13 bases. CDR3 bases: TGCGCCAGCAGCTGGGGGGGACGGCACTCTGGAAACACCATATATTTT. The encoded protein is CASSWGGRHSGNTIYF.

The rearrangement joins TRBV2 to TRBJ2-7; D is perhaps TRBD1 (6 bases). V was cut by 7 bases and J by 1 base, with 11 bases left in between. The CDR3 spans 13 residues. CDR1 is SNHLY, CDR2 FYNNEI, per germline. CDR3 amino acids: CASTRDTSYEQYF. The CDR3 DNA is TGTGCCAGCACCCGGGACACTTCCTACGAGCAGTACTTC.

This chain links TRBV7-9 with TRBJ2-1; D is perhaps TRBD1 (5 bases). With 5 bases removed from V and 6 bases from J, the gap between germline ends came to 11 bases. Germline CDR1 and CDR2: SEHNR and FQNEAQ (reference sequence). This CDR3 comprises 13 residues. The DNA of the CDR3 is TGTGCCAGCAGCCCTCCAGGGATCAATGAGCAGTTCTTC. Its translation is CASSPPGINEQFF.

The rearrangement uses TRBV21-1 and TRBJ2-3; the table names TRBD2, a call not compared with the DNA. TRBV21-1 is a listed pseudogene. The CDR3 runs 14 residues. The chain's CDR3 is CASRGGPDTDTQYF. As DNA, the CDR3 is TGTGCCAGCAGGGGGGGGCCCGACACAGATACGCAGTATTTT.

The chain combines TRBV18 with TRBJ2-2; no definite D call. Per the germline V gene, CDR1 is KGHSH and CDR2 is LQKENI. This CDR3 is 11 amino acids long. Trimming took off 6 bases at V and 6 bases at J, with 5 bases between the two ends. This chain's CDR3 is CASSAAGELFF. DNA for the CDR3: TGTGCCAGCTCGGCGGCCGGGGAGCTGTTTTTT.

This chain uses TRBV27 with TRBJ2-7, with 7 nucleotides matching TRBD1. Germline V gives CDR1 MNHEY, CDR2 SMNVEV (reference sequence). V trimming: 3 bases; J trimming: 3 bases; junction bases outside the gene matches: 5. This CDR3 comprises 14 residues. The CDR3: CASSLDRIHYEQYF. CDR3 coding DNA: TGTGCCAGCAGTTTGGACAGGATTCACTACGAGCAGTACTTC.

This sequence joins TRBV7-9 and TRBJ1-4; no definite D call. The CDR3 is made up of 14 amino acids. The V gene's germline CDR1 is SEHNR and CDR2 FQNEAQ (reference sequence). Trimming pared 1 base from V and 3 bases from J, leaving 6 bases between. The CDR3, as DNA: TGTGCCAGCAGCTTAGGGCGGGCTAATGAAAAACTGTTTTTT. The encoded protein is CASSLGRANEKLFF.

The chain combines TRBV18 with TRBJ1-1, with 8 bases identical to TRBD1. Trimming removed 4 bases from V and 5 bases from J; junction bases left unmatched: 9. CDR3 length: 15 residues. Germline V gene data show CDR1 as KGHSH and CDR2 as LQKENI. Written as DNA, the CDR3 is TGTGCCAGCTCACGATCGGACAGGGCGGGGACTGAAGCTTTCTTT. It encodes CASSRSDRAGTEAFF.

This chain links TRBV4-1 with TRBJ1-1; 11 nucleotides match TRBD1. Germline V gene data show CDR1 as MGHRA and CDR2 as YSYEKL. The CDR3 totals 17 residues. V lost 4 bases, J lost 5 bases, and 12 bases stayed unmatched. In DNA form, the CDR3 reads TGCGCCAGCAGCCTCGGACAGGGGGCTATATGGGGTACTGAAGCTTTCTTT. Protein sequence: CASSLGQGAIWGTEAFF.

The CDR3 region is CASSPPPGRGYTF. The CDR3 DNA sequence: TGTGCCAGCAGCCCACCCCCAGGCCGGGGCTACACCTTC. The chain joins TRBV5-4 to TRBJ1-2; D uncertain. This CDR3 has 13 residues. V was shortened by 4 bases and J by 8 bases, with 15 bases between the two germline ends. Germline CDR1 reads SGHNT; CDR2 reads YYREEE (reference sequence).

The chain carries TRBV11-3 and TRBJ2-3, with D hard to call. The V and J ends lost 4 bases and 4 bases respectively, with 9 bases between them. Germline lookup yields CDR1 SGHNT and CDR2 YENEEA. This CDR3 has 13 residues. The CDR3 spells CASSSRSSDTQYF. The CDR3 nucleotides are TGTGCCAGCAGCTCCAGGTCATCAGATACGCAGTATTTT.

V is TRBV28 and J is TRBJ2-7, with D hard to call. The germline V and J ends were trimmed by 3 bases and 7 bases, with 13 bases remaining between them. This CDR3 is built from 13 residues. Germline values: CDR1 MDHEN, CDR2 SYDVKM. CDR3 residues: CASSFFPVGEQYF. CDR3 nucleotides: TGTGCCAGCAGTTTTTTCCCCGTCGGGGAGCAGTACTTC.

This clone was observed a handful of times. This rearrangement joins TRBV6-6 to TRBJ1-5; TRBD1 matches 8 bases. The CDR3 totals 16 residues. V gave up 2 bases and J gave up 6 bases; unmatched junction bases: 9. Germline V gives CDR1 MNHNY, CDR2 SVGAGI (reference sequence). The CDR3 DNA reads TGTGCCAGCAGTTACCGGACAGGGAGAGCGGGTCAGCCCCAGCATTTT. Translating gives CASSYRTGRAGQPQHF.

This chain links TRBV4-2 with TRBJ2-2, with a tentative D call TRBD2 (5 bases). V lost 1 base, J lost 1 base, and 7 bases lay in between. This CDR3 is built from 15 residues. The germline V gene encodes CDR1 LGHNA and CDR2 YNFKEQ. The CDR3 sequence is CASSQGTLNTGELFF. In DNA form, the CDR3 reads TGTGCCAGCAGCCAAGGGACTCTGAACACCGGGGAGCTGTTTTTT.

This clone was detected only once. Here the CDR3 DNA reads TGTGCCAGCAGCTTAGGGATCCGGGGGGGTTCTAGCACAGATACGCAGTATTTT. Its translation is CASSLGIRGGSSTDTQYF. The chain is built from TRBV7-8 and TRBJ2-3; 8 bases are shared with TRBD2. J lost 0 bases, V lost 1 base, and 9 bases had no gene match. The germline V gene has CDR1 SGHVS and CDR2 FQNEAQ. The CDR3 is 18 amino acids.

The chain is built from TRBV5-1 and TRBJ2-2, with D tentatively TRBD1 (6 bases). The CDR3 contains 16 residues. Germline V gene lookup returns CDR1 SGHRS and CDR2 YFSETQ. Trimming left V 0 bases short and J 6 bases short, with 15 bases between. The CDR3 DNA sequence: TGCGCCAGCAGCTTGGGGGGGCCCCGAGGGGCCGGGGAGCTGTTTTTT. This codes for CASSLGGPRGAGELFF.

The genes are TRBV7-6 and TRBJ1-1; D gene ambiguous. Trimming removed 0 bases at V and 0 bases at J, with 2 bases between. This CDR3 contains 13 residues. The germline V gene has CDR1 SGHVS and CDR2 FNYEAQ. The CDR3 nucleotides read TGTGCCAGCAGCTTAGCCATGAACACTGAAGCTTTCTTT. Amino acids: CASSLAMNTEAFF.

The chain couples TRBV2 to TRBJ2-1; 12 positions agree with TRBD2. Germline CDR1 and CDR2: SNHLY and FYNNEI. V shed 6 bases, J shed 0 bases, and the junction held 6 bases outside the gene matches. CDR3 length: 17 residues. This chain's CDR3 is CASRLTSGSNSYNEQFF. The DNA for the CDR3 is TGTGCCAGCAGGTTGACTAGCGGGAGTAACTCCTACAATGAGCAGTTCTTC.

This rearrangement joins TRBV6-5 to TRBJ1-5; TRBD1 agrees at 8 bases. This CDR3 comprises 15 residues. V lost 6 bases to trimming and J lost 2 bases; unmatched junction nucleotides: 6. Germline V gives CDR1 MNHEY, CDR2 SVGAGI. The CDR3 bases are TGTGCCAGCAGGGGGATGACAGGGGGCAATCAGCCCCAGCATTTT. Its translation is CASRGMTGGNQPQHF.

The chain is built from TRBV30 and TRBJ1-3; possibly TRBD1 for D (6 bases). Germline loops: CDR1 GTSNPN, CDR2 SVGIG (reference sequence). The V end was cut by 5 bases, the J end by 0 bases, with 8 bases between. The CDR3 contains 13 residues. The CDR3 reads CAWGGASGNTIYF. The CDR3 bases are TGTGCCTGGGGGGGGGCCTCTGGAAACACCATATATTTT.

The J gene is TRBJ1-4, the V gene TRBV6-5, with no clear D. Germline V gene lookup returns CDR1 MNHEY and CDR2 SVGAGI. Trimming took off 4 bases at V and 4 bases at J, with 10 bases between the two ends. There are 14 residues in the CDR3. This chain's CDR3 is CASSSGGLNEKLFF. CDR3 in DNA: TGTGCCAGCAGTTCCGGAGGCCTTAATGAAAAACTGTTTTTT.